This T cell receptor (beta chain) emerged from a study of blood T cell repertoires in COVID-19. Across the whole study: From the United States, Italy and Spain came samples of acute and convalescent COVID-19. The cDNA or gDNA used as material had been derived from T cells, B-cell-depleted T cells, or PBMCs.

Original processing notes: Using reference gene primer amplification, nucleated cell counts were estimated. Assay: immunoSEQ multiplex PCR; the TCRdb copy retains only in-frame clones and omits some. The DNA was the basis for D and trimming; V, J and clone size are from that table. This sample has about 220,000 clones, with about 90% found just once. Germline V gene sequence: CDR1 SGDLS, CDR2 YYNGEE. The CDR3 spans 17 residues. Unmatched junction bases numbered 8, after V lost 3 bases and J lost 2 bases. The sample taken for sequencing was peripheral blood. The rearrangement joins TRBV9 to TRBJ2-5; 12 positions agree with TRBD2. The receptor's source is a woman in her 30s who had recovered from COVID-19. In DNA form, the CDR3 reads TGTGCCAGCAGCGCCGGCCAACTAGCGGGGGGACAAGAGACCCAGTACTTC. Protein product: CASSAGQLAGGQETQYF.